This TCR beta chain was recovered during a study of blood T cells in healthy people across ages. For the second PCR, which ran for about 7 to 11 cycles, a sample-barcoded 5' primer and a J-beta primer mix were used. TCRdb analysed the 5' RACE reads with MiXCR anew, one entry per CDR3 protein. Among some 1.8 million distinct CDR3 sequences listed, approximately 39% were seen once. Comment on this clonotype: Its ends do not fully match the called genes, so a read error is possible.

Sequenced material: blood. The origin of this receptor is a human donor in good health.

Here the CDR3 reads CSARGRTTGELFF. In nucleotides, the CDR3 is TGCAGTGCCAGAGGCCGCACCACCGGGGAGCTGTTTTTT. The chain recombines TRBV20-1 with TRBJ2-2; unclear D gene. CDR1 is DFQATT, CDR2 SNEGSKA, per germline (reference sequence). The CDR3 loop spans 13 amino acids.